The T cell receptor (beta chain) described here comes from a study of cytomegalovirus exposure and HLA in healthy donors. Turning to the study itself: When 350 to 500 donors were genotyped, roughly four fifths of them were found to fall in the Caucasian-associated ancestry cluster.

With 5 bases removed from V and 10 bases from J, the gap between germline ends came to 20 bases. Germline CDR1 reads SEHNR; CDR2 reads FQNEAQ (reference sequence). The CDR3 is 14 residues long. The study, taken as a whole, reports: V- and J-gene trimming in TCR beta was tied to a missense DCLRE1C variant by an analysis performed later.

Of note for this clone: Its specificity is unknown.

It was with 60 Vbeta and 13 Jbeta primers that the PCR ran. Assay used: immunoSEQ multiplex PCR; TCRdb lists only in-frame clones, some missing. The sample holds some 140,000 clones, roughly 77% seen once. The V gene is TRBV7-9, the J gene TRBJ1-2; tentative D call: TRBD1 (6 bases). Material for sequencing was PBMCs. This TCR was recovered from a man aged 25 to 40 in good health and CMV-seropositive. CDR3 in DNA: TGTGCCAGCAGCCCAATATCGGACAGACGCTACTACACCTTC. Amino acid sequence: CASSPISDRRYYTF.